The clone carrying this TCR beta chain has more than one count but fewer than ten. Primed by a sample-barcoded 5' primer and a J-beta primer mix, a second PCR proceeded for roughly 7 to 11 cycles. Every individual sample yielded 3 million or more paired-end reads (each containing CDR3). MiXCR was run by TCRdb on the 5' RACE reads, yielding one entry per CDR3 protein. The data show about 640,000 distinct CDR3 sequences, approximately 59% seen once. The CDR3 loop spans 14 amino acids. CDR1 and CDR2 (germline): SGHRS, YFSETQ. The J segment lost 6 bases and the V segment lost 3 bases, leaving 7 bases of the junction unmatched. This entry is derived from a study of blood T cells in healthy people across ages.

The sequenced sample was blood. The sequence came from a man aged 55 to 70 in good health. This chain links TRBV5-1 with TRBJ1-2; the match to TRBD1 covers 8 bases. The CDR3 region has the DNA TGCGCCAGCAGCTCTGACAGGGGAAGACATGGCTACACCTTC. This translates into CASSSDRGRHGYTF. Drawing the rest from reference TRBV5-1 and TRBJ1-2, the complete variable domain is KAGVTQTPRYLIKTRGQQVTLSCSPISGHRSVSWYQQTPGQGLQFLFEYFSETQRNKGNFPGRFSGRQFSNSRSEMNVSTLELGDSALYLCASSSDRGRHGYTFGSGTRLTVV.